The source of this T cell receptor (beta chain) is a study of CD8 T cells in ankylosing spondylitis. General study points: CD8+ by phenotype, disease-linked clones were relatively rare in peripheral blood. Significant enrichment of disease-linked clones was reportedly seen in matched ankylosing spondylitis synovial fluid. Blood from ankylosing spondylitis patients appeared to carry a characteristic roughly 8-variant TCR beta motif.

This clonotype was recorded many times. Antigen unknown. Trimming pared 6 bases from V and 6 bases from J, leaving 9 bases between. The CDR3 has 11 residues. Generation of TCR beta libraries employed quantitative 5'-RACE incorporating molecular barcodes. One entry per CDR3 protein, called by TCRdb with MiXCR from the 5' RACE reads. The sample has approximately 250,000 distinct CDR3 sequences; roughly a tenth are singletons. This rearrangement joins TRBV12-3 or TRBV12-4 to TRBJ2-7; D is unclear. Specimen: blood, either unsorted or a sorted T cell fraction (not recorded which). This sequence was found in a male donor with ankylosing spondylitis or in good health (not recorded which). In nucleotides, the CDR3 is TGTGCCAGCAGCACCCCGGGCGAGCAGTACTTC. As protein: CASSTPGEQYF.